The present T cell receptor (beta chain) was sequenced within a study of T cell changes during pregnancy in multiple sclerosis. The table came from immunoSEQ multiplex PCR; TCRdb's copy has only in-frame clones and leaves some out. The data hold roughly 120,000 clones, with 93% observed a single time. V lost 9 bases and J lost 4; bases outside the gene matches: 13. Germline CDR1 SGHTA, CDR2 FQGTGA. The CDR3 runs to 16 residues. This clonotype was sampled from a female donor with multiple sclerosis, enrolled in a pregnancy study. Material: peripheral blood, obtained before pregnancy. This chain uses TRBV7-3 with TRBJ2-4; 9 nucleotides agree with TRBD2. CDR3 coding DNA: TGTGCCAGTCCCCCCCCAGCGGGGGGCTATAAAAACATTCAGTACTTC. Translation gives CASPPPAGGYKNIQYF.